This T cell receptor (beta chain) was sequenced during a study of OX40 agonist ivuxolimab in advanced cancers. Study-wide background: A male proportion of over 70% was recorded, with mean age roughly 62 years and range about 23 to 80.

The study, taken as a whole, reports: Antigen specificity was not determined for the expanded peripheral T cells. The CD4+ and CD8+ T cells in the blood had expanded clonally by week 6 at 0.1 to 3.0 mg/kg.

Notes on this clone: Its antigen is as yet unknown.

CDR1 is MNHNS and CDR2 is SASEGT in the germline V gene. The junction had 16 bases not matched to a gene; V was cut back by 10 bases and J by 10 bases. The CDR3 runs to 15 residues. This table comes from immunoSEQ multiplex PCR, and its TCRdb copy is limited to in-frame clones, with some not included. This sample has around 100,000 clones, with around nine tenths found just once. The input for sequencing was CD4+ or CD8+ T cells sorted from blood, taken in a trial of the OX40 agonist ivuxolimab. The sequence derives from an adult with an advanced solid tumor such as melanoma, head and neck, liver or kidney cancer. This rearrangement joins TRBV6-1 to TRBJ1-6; 7 nucleotides align to TRBD1. In nucleotides, the CDR3 is TGTGCCATCTCAGTGCCCCAAGACAGGGAGTCACCCCTCCACTTT. This gives the protein CAISVPQDRESPLHF.